This passage covers 9 T cell receptor beta chains from one sample sequenced in a study of blood T cells in healthy people across ages. Sample-barcoded 5' priming and a J-beta primer mix drove a second PCR of roughly 6 to 12 cycles. TCRdb redid the calling of the 5' RACE reads with MiXCR, one entry per CDR3 protein. The sample has about 830,000 distinct CDR3 sequences, under 80% seen once; the top ten hold roughly 26%. Input material: blood. The origin of the receptors is a man younger than 40 in good health.

This clonotype was seen only a few times. The chain carries TRBV15 and TRBJ1-1; D perhaps matches TRBD1 (5 bases). V lost 6 bases and J 0 bases, leaving 8 bases between the germline ends. CDR3 length equals 13 residues. CDR1 is LNHNV, CDR2 YYDKDF, per germline (reference sequence). The CDR3 nucleotides read TGTGCCACCAGGGAGGGGCTGAACACTGAAGCTTTCTTT. Translation: CATREGLNTEAFF. Filled out from reference TRBV15 and TRBJ1-1, the complete variable domain reads DAMVIQNPRYQVTQFGKPVTLSCSQTLNHNVMYWYQQKSSQAPKLLFHYYDKDFNNEADTPDNFQSRRPNTSFCFLDIRSPGLGDTAMYLCATREGLNTEAFFGQGTRLTVV.

The chain recombines TRBV29-1 with TRBJ2-3; possibly TRBD2 for D (5 bases). V shed 4 bases and J shed 3 bases, with 14 bases lying between them. This CDR3 region has 14 residues. Germline values: CDR1 SQVTM, CDR2 ANQGSEA. CDR3 nucleotides: TGCAGCGTTGCTTCGGCTAGCAGAACAGATACGCAGTATTTT. This codes for CSVASASRTDTQYF.

This clonotype was observed a few times. V usage is TRBV7-9 and J usage is TRBJ2-2; no reliable D call. Germline CDR1 is SEHNR and CDR2 is FQNEAQ (reference sequence). With 1 base removed from V and 5 bases from J, the gap between germline ends came to 11 bases. This CDR3 region has 15 residues. CDR3 sequence: CASSLVVPQTGELFF. CDR3 sequence (DNA): TGTGCCAGCAGCTTAGTCGTACCACAGACCGGGGAGCTGTTTTTT.

CDR3 residues: CASSLYLRNTEAFF. The CDR3 nucleotides are TGTGCCAGCAGCTTATATCTCCGGAACACTGAAGCTTTCTTT. The V gene is TRBV13, the J gene TRBJ1-1, with D uncertain. With 2 bases removed from V and 1 base from J, the gap between germline ends came to 8 bases. CDR3 length: 14 residues. Germline V CDR1 and CDR2: PRHDT, FYEKMQ (reference sequence).

This clonotype was counted a single time. The rearrangement joins TRBV27 to TRBJ2-3, with TRBD2 matching 8 bases. V gave up 4 bases and J gave up 2 bases; unmatched junction bases: 2. The CDR3 length is 14 residues. Germline CDR1 MNHEY, CDR2 SMNVEV (reference sequence). CDR3 protein: CASSWTSNTDTQYF. CDR3 nucleotides: TGTGCCAGCAGTTGGACTAGCAACACAGATACGCAGTATTTT.

This clonotype was counted once. The rearrangement uses TRBV5-1 and TRBJ2-2; the match to TRBD1 covers 7 bases. The CDR3 is 16 residues long. The V segment lost 0 bases and the J segment 2 bases; nucleotides outside the gene matches: 4. Germline-derived CDR1 and CDR2 are SGHRS and YFSETQ. The CDR3 loop is CASSLGPGGNTGELFF. The CDR3 DNA reads TGCGCCAGCAGCTTGGGTCCAGGGGGAAACACCGGGGAGCTGTTTTTT.

The chain recombines TRBV16 with TRBJ1-5; D is undetermined. With 2 bases removed from V and 3 bases from J, the gap between germline ends came to 8 bases. Looked up from germline, CDR1 is KGHSY and CDR2 is FQNENV. The CDR3 loop spans 14 amino acids. The CDR3 DNA reads as TGTGCCAGCAGCCAAGGGGTGAACAATCAGCCCCAGCATTTT. Protein product: CASSQGVNNQPQHF.

The genes are TRBV20-1 and TRBJ2-6; D unclear. Looked up from germline, CDR1 is DFQATT and CDR2 is SNEGSKA (reference sequence). This CDR3 spans 16 amino acids. Trimming pared 4 bases from V and 0 bases from J, leaving 13 bases between. The CDR3 DNA sequence: TGCAGTGCTACGGCCGACGGTTTCTCTGGGGCCAACGTCCTGACTTTC. It encodes CSATADGFSGANVLTF.

This rearrangement joins TRBV20-1 to TRBJ2-5; D remains unclear. This CDR3 contains 15 residues. Trimming cost V 4 bases and J 5 bases, with 20 bases left between them. Germline V gene data show CDR1 as DFQATT and CDR2 as SNEGSKA (reference sequence). The CDR3 is CSATKWAPDRETQYF. DNA for the CDR3: TGCAGTGCTACTAAATGGGCCCCCGATCGCGAGACCCAGTACTTC.